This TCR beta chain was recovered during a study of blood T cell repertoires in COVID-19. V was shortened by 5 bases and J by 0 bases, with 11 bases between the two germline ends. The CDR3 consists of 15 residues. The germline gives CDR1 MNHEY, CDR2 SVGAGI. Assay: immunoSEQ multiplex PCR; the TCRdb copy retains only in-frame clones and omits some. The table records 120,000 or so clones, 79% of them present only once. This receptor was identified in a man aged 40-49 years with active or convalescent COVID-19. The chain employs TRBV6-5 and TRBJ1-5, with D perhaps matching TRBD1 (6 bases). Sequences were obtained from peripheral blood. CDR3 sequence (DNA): TGTGCCAGCAGTACGGACAGACCTAGCAATCAGCCCCAGCATTTT. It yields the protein CASSTDRPSNQPQHF.